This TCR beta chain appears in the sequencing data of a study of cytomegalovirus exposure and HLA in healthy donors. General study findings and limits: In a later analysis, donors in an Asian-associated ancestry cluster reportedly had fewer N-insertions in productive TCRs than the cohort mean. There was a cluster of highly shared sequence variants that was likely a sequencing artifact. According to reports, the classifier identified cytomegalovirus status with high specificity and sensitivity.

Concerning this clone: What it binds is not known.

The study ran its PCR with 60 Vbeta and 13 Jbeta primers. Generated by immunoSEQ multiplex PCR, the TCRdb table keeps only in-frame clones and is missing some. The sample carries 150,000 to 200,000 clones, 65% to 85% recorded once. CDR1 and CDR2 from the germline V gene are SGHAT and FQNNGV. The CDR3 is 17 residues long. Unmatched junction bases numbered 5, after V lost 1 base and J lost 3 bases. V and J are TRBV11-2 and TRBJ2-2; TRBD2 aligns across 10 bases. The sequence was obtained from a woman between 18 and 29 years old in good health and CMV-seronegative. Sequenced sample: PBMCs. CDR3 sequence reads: CASSLGLAGAYTGELFF. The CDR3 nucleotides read TGTGCCAGCAGCTTAGGTCTAGCGGGAGCGTACACCGGGGAGCTGTTTTTT.